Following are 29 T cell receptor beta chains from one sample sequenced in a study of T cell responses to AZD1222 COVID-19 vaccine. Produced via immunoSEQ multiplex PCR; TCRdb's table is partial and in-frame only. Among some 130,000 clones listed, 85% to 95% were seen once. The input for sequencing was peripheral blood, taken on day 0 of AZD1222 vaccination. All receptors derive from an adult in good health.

The CDR3 DNA follows: TGTGCCAGCAGTGAAGCGGGAGCCACGGTGAACACTGAAGCTTTCTTT. It encodes CASSEAGATVNTEAFF. The chain is built from TRBV6-1 and TRBJ1-1; no reliable D call. CDR1 MNHNS and CDR2 SASEGT come from the germline V gene. V lost 0 bases to trimming and J lost 0 bases, with 11 bases between them. CDR3 length: 16 residues.

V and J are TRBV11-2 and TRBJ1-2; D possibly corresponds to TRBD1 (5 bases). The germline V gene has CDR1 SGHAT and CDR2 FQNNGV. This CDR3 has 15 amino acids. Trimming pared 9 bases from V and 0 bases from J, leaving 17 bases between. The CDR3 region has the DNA TGTGCCAGTCGCCCGACAGTCAGAGCTAACTATGGCTACACCTTC. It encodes CASRPTVRANYGYTF.

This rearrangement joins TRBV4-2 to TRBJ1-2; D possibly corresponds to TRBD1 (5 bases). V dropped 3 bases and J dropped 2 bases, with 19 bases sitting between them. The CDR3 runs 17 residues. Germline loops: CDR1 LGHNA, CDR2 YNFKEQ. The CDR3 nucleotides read TGTGCCAGCAGCCAGGACCCACCGGGGCAGGCCAACTATGGCTACACCTTC. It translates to CASSQDPPGQANYGYTF.

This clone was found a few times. The CDR3 DNA sequence: TGTGCCAGCAGCCGGGACAGCTCCTACGAGCAGTACTTC. Protein sequence: CASSRDSSYEQYF. This chain joins TRBV21-1 and TRBJ2-7; the tabulated D call, TRBD1, remains unverified against the DNA. TRBV21-1 is recorded as a pseudogene. The CDR3 spans 13 residues.

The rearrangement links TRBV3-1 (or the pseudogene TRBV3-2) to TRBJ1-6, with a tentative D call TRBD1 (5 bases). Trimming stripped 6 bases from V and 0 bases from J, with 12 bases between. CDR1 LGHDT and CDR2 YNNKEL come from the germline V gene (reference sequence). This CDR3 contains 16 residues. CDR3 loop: CASSRDAVSYNSPLHF. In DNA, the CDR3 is TGTGCCAGCAGTCGGGACGCTGTCTCCTATAATTCACCCCTCCACTTT.

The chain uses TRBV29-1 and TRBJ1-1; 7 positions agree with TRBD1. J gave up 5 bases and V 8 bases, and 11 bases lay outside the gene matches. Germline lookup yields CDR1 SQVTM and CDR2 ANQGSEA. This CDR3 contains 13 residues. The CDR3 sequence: CSLKGTGDTEAFF. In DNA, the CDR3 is TGCAGCCTGAAGGGAACAGGGGATACTGAAGCTTTCTTT.

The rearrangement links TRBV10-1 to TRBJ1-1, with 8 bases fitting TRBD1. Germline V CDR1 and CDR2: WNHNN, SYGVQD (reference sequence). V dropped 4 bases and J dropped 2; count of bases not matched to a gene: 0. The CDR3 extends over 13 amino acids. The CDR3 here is CASSAGGNTEAFF. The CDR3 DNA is TGCGCCAGCAGTGCAGGGGGCAACACTGAAGCTTTCTTT.

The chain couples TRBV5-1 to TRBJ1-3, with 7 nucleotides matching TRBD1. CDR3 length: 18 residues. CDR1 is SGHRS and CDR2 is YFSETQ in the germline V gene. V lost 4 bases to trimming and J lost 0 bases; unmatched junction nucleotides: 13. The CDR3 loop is CASSISGTEPYSGNTIYF. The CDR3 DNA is TGCGCCAGCAGCATCTCCGGGACAGAGCCCTACTCTGGAAACACCATATATTTT.

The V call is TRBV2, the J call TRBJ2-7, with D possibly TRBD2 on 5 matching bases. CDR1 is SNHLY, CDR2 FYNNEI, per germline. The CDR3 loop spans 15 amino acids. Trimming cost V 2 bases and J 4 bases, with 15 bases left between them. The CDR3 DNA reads TGTGCCAGCAGTGAAATGGAGACGGACTGGTACGAGCAGTACTTC. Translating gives CASSEMETDWYEQYF.

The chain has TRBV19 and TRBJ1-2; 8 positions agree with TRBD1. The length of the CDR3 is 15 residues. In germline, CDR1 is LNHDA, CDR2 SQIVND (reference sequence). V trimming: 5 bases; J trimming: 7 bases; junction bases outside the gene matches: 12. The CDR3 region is CASSPATDRVRGYTF. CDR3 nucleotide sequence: TGTGCCAGTAGTCCGGCAACGGACAGGGTGCGTGGCTACACCTTC.

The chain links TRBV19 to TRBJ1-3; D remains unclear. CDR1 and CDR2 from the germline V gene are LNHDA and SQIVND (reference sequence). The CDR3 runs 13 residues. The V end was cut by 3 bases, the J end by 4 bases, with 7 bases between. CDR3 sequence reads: CASSIRTGNTIYF. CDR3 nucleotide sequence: TGTGCCAGTAGTATCCGGACCGGAAACACCATATATTTT.

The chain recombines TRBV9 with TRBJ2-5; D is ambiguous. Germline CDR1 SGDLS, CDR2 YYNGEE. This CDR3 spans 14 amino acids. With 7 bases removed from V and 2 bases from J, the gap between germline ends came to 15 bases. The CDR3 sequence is CASAPPDPQETQYF. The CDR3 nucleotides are TGTGCCAGCGCGCCACCCGATCCTCAAGAGACCCAGTACTTC.

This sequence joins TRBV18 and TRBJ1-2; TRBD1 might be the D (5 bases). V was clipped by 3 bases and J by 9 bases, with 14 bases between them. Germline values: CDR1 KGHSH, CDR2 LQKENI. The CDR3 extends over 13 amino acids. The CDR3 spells CASSPTDGTSYTF. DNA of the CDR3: TGTGCCAGCTCACCGACAGACGGGACTAGCTACACCTTC.

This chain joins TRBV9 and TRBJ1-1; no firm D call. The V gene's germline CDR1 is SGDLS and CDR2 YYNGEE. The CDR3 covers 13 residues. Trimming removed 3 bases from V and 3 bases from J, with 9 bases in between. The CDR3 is CASSGQADTEAFF. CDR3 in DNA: TGTGCCAGCAGCGGGCAGGCAGACACTGAAGCTTTCTTT.

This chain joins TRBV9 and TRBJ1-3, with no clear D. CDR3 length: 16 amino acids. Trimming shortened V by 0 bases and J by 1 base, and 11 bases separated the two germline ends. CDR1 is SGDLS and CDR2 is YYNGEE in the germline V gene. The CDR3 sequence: CASSVEGSDSGNTIYF. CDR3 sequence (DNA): TGTGCCAGCAGCGTAGAAGGAAGCGATTCTGGAAACACCATATATTTT.

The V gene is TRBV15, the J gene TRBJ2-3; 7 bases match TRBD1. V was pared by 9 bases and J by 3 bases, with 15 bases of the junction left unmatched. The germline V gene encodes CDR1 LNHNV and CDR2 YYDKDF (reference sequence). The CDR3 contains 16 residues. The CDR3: CATGRQGRMGTDTQYF. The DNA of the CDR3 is TGTGCCACTGGGAGACAGGGAAGGATGGGGACAGATACGCAGTATTTT.

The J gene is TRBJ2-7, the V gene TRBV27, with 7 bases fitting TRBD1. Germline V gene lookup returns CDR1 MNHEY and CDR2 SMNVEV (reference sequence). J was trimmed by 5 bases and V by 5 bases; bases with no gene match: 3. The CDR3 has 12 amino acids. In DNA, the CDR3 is TGTGCCAGCAGTGAGACAGGGAACGAGCAGTACTTC. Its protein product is CASSETGNEQYF.

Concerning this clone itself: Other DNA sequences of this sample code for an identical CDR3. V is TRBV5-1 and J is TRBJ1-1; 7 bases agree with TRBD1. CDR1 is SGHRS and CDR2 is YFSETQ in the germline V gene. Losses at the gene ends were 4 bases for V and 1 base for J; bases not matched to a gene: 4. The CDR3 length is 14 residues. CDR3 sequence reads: CASSLDRPNTEAFF. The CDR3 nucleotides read TGCGCCAGCAGCCTGGACAGGCCGAACACTGAAGCTTTCTTT.

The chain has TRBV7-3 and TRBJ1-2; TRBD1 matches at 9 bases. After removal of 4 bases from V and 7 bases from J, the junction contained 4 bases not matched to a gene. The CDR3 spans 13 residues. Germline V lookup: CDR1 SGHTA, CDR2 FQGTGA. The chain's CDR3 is CASSSGTGSGYTF. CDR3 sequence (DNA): TGTGCCAGCAGCTCCGGGACAGGGAGTGGCTACACCTTC.

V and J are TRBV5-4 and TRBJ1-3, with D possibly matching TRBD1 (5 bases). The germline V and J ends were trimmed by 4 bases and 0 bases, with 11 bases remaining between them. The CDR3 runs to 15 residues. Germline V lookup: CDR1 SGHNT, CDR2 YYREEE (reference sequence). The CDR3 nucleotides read TGTGCCAGCAGCCCCCACGACAGCTCTGGAAACACCATATATTTT. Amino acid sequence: CASSPHDSSGNTIYF.

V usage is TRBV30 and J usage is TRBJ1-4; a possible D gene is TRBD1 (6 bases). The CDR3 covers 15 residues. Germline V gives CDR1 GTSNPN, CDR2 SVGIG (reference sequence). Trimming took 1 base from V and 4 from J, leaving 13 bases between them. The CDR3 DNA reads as TGTGCCTGGAGTGCCGCGGGACAACTTAATGAAAAACTGTTTTTT. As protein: CAWSAAGQLNEKLFF.

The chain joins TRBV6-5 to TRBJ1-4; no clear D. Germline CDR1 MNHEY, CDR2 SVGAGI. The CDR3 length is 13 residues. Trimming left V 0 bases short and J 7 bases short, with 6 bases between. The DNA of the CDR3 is TGTGCCAGCAGTTACTCGGAGGCTGAAAAACTGTTTTTT. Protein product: CASSYSEAEKLFF.

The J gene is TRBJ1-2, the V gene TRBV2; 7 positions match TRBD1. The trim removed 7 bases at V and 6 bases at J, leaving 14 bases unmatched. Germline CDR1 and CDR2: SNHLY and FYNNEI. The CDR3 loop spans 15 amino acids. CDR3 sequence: CASNLAGQIGDGYTF. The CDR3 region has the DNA TGTGCCAGCAACCTAGCGGGACAGATAGGTGATGGCTACACCTTC. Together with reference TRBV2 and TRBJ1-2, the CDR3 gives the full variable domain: EPEVTQTPSHQVTQMGQEVILRCVPISNHLYFYWYRQILGQKVEFLVSFYNNEISEKSEIFDDQFSVERPDGSNFTLKIRSTKLEDSAMYFCASNLAGQIGDGYTFGSGTRLTVV.

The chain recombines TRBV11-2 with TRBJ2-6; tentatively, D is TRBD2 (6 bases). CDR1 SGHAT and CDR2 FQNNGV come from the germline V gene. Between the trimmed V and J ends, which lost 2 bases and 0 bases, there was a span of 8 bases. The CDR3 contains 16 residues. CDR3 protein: CASSLLGGSGANVLTF. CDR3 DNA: TGTGCCAGCAGCTTATTGGGGGGCTCTGGGGCCAACGTCCTGACTTTC.

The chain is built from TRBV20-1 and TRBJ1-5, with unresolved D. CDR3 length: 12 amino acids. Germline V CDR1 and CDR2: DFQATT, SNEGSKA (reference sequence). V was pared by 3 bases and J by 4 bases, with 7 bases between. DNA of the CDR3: TGCAGTGCTAGTCCCTCTAATCAGCCCCAGCATTTT. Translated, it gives CSASPSNQPQHF.

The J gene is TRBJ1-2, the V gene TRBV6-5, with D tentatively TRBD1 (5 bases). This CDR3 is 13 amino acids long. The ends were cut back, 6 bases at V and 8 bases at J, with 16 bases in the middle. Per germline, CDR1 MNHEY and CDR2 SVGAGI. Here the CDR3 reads CASRGDSLPGYTF. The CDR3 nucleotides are TGTGCCAGCAGAGGCGACAGTTTACCGGGCTACACCTTC.

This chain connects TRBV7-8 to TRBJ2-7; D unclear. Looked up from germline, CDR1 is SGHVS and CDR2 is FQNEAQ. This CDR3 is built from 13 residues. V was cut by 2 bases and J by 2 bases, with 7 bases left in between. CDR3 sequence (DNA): TGTGCCAGCAGCTTAAAAGGGACCTACGAGCAGTACTTC. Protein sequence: CASSLKGTYEQYF.

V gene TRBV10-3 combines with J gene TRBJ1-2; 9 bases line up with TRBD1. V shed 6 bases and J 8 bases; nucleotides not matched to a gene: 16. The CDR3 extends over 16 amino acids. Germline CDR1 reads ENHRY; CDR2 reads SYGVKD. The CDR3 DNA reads TGTGCCATCAGCCCCGGACAGGGGCTTACTATTGAAGGCTACACCTTC. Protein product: CAISPGQGLTIEGYTF.

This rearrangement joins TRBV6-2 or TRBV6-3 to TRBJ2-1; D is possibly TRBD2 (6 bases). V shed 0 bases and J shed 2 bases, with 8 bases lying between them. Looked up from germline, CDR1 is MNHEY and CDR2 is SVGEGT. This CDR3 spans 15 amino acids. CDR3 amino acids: CASSYSGEAYNEQFF. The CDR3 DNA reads TGTGCCAGCAGTTACTCAGGGGAGGCCTACAATGAGCAGTTCTTC.